The rows below give T cell receptor beta chains drawn from one sample of a study of blood T cell repertoires in COVID-19. Repertoires were generated with immunoSEQ multiplex PCR, while TCRdb's copy carries only in-frame clones and drops some. The top ten clones hold more than 8.5% of a sample with about 200,000 clones, around 83% of them seen once. The sequencing input was peripheral blood. These TCRs come from a woman aged 45-59 years with COVID-19, enrolled during active disease. The CDR3 runs from the conserved cysteine through the conserved F or W.

>TRBV7-8
CASSPLGGSPQPQHF
>TRBV10-3
CAISEKRGLGTDTQYF
>TRBV10-2
CASSISRGRNTEAFF
>TRBV3-1/TRBV3-2
CASSSHPGQGYGYTF
>TRBV28
CASSPLTSGSSYEQYF
>TRBV4-3
CASSQDMSGGPSTDTQYF
>TRBV5-1
CASSSGFRGPSYEQYF
>TRBV12-5
CASRGVEETQYF
>TRBV28
CASSSGGPEQYF
>TRBV9
CASSSRTGNTYEQYF